Below are 32 T cell receptor beta chains sequenced from a single sample in a study of T-cell memory formation after mild COVID-19. TCRdb called the 5' RACE reads again in MiXCR, with one record for every CDR3 protein. The data show about 210,000 distinct CDR3 sequences, roughly 30% seen once. Sequences were obtained from PBMCs or a T cell subset sorted from them (not recorded which). All receptors come from an adult woman who had mild COVID-19 (a few samples of this study predate the infection). Cell type and time point are not known.

This chain's CDR3 is CSARLGRETQYF. The DNA for the CDR3 is TGCAGTGCTAGGCTGGGGAGGGAGACCCAGTACTTC. The chain links TRBV20-1 to TRBJ2-5, with a weak D call TRBD2 (6 bases). Trimming shortened V by 3 bases and J by 5 bases, and 10 bases separated the two germline ends. The germline V gene encodes CDR1 DFQATT and CDR2 SNEGSKA (reference sequence). The CDR3 is made up of 12 amino acids.

This chain uses TRBV7-6 with TRBJ2-1; D perhaps matches TRBD2 (6 bases). The germline V and J ends were trimmed by 6 bases and 7 bases, with 13 bases remaining between them. This CDR3 spans 13 amino acids. The V gene's germline CDR1 is SGHVS and CDR2 FNYEAQ. Here the CDR3 DNA reads TGTGCCAGCAGTTCTAGCGATTGGAATGAGCAGTTCTTC. Translation gives CASSSSDWNEQFF.

This clonotype has only a few counts. This chain links TRBV10-3 with TRBJ2-7; maybe TRBD2 (5 bases). This CDR3 has 17 amino acids. V gave up 0 bases and J gave up 3 bases, with 18 bases separating them. Germline V CDR1 and CDR2: ENHRY, SYGVKD. CDR3: CAISESVLTGGIYEQYF. Here the CDR3 DNA reads TGTGCCATCAGTGAGTCGGTTTTGACTGGAGGTATCTACGAGCAGTACTTC.

This sequence joins TRBV5-1 and TRBJ1-5, with D possibly matching TRBD1 (5 bases). The CDR3 has 14 residues. CDR1 is SGHRS, CDR2 YFSETQ, per germline. With 6 bases removed from V and 5 bases from J, the gap between germline ends came to 15 bases. CDR3 coding DNA: TGCGCCAGCATTAACCCAGGGCCAGATCAGCCCCAGCATTTT. It is translated as CASINPGPDQPQHF.

This clonotype has just a few counts. This rearrangement joins TRBV6-5 to TRBJ2-3; D remains ambiguous. Germline loops: CDR1 MNHEY, CDR2 SVGAGI. This CDR3 has 14 amino acids. V was clipped by 2 bases and J by 1 base, with 7 bases between them. CDR3 DNA sequence: TGTGCCAGCAGTTACAAGTGGGGCACAGATACGCAGTATTTT. It yields the protein CASSYKWGTDTQYF.

This clonotype was recorded a few times. The V call is TRBV29-1, the J call TRBJ2-1, with D tentatively TRBD1 or TRBD2 (5 bases each). CDR3 length equals 12 residues. Germline assignment: CDR1 SQVTM and CDR2 ANQGSEA. Trimming stripped 3 bases from V and 14 bases from J, with 17 bases between. The CDR3 spells CSVDVGGRWEFF. DNA for the CDR3: TGCAGCGTTGATGTTGGGGGTCGGTGGGAGTTCTTC.

The V call is TRBV9, the J call TRBJ2-2; D unclear. Germline lookup yields CDR1 SGDLS and CDR2 YYNGEE. The CDR3 has 11 amino acids. The ends were cut back, 4 bases at V and 6 bases at J, with 4 bases in the middle. CDR3: CASSWSGELFF. DNA of the CDR3: TGTGCCAGCAGCTGGTCCGGGGAGCTGTTTTTT.

This clonotype has more than one count but fewer than ten. The gene calls are TRBV7-9 and TRBJ2-1; a weak D match, TRBD2 (6 bases). The germline V and J ends were trimmed by 11 bases and 8 bases, with 22 bases remaining between them. This CDR3 has 14 residues. Germline lookup yields CDR1 SEHNR and CDR2 FQNEAQ (reference sequence). This CDR3 is CAAVGKGRKDEQFF. DNA of the CDR3: TGTGCCGCTGTAGGGAAGGGGAGGAAAGATGAGCAGTTCTTC.

The chain joins TRBV5-1 to TRBJ1-6; TRBD1 matches at 8 bases. The trim removed 4 bases at V and 13 bases at J, leaving 7 bases unmatched. Per germline, CDR1 SGHRS and CDR2 YFSETQ. This CDR3 has 13 residues. CDR3 in amino acids: CASSPRQGNPLHF. The CDR3 DNA sequence: TGCGCCAGCAGCCCTCGACAGGGGAATCCCCTCCACTTT.

This clonotype was found a few times. The genes are TRBV6-2 or TRBV6-3 and TRBJ2-1; D is uncertain. Looked up from germline, CDR1 is MNHEY and CDR2 is SVGEGT. This CDR3 contains 15 residues. The ends were cut back, 0 bases at V and 3 bases at J, with 9 bases in the middle. The CDR3 DNA reads as TGTGCCAGCAGTTACTCCAGACTCCACTACAATGAGCAGTTCTTC. Translating it yields CASSYSRLHYNEQFF.

The CDR3 here is CASSFDRTEITEAFF. DNA of the CDR3: TGTGCCAGCAGCTTCGACCGGACAGAAATCACTGAAGCTTTCTTT. The chain is built from TRBV12-3 or TRBV12-4 and TRBJ1-1; D possibly corresponds to TRBD1 (6 bases). The CDR3 contains 15 residues. V dropped 6 bases and J dropped 4 bases, with 18 bases sitting between them.

The chain carries TRBV30 and TRBJ2-3; TRBD2 aligns across 7 bases. Per the germline V gene, CDR1 is GTSNPN and CDR2 is SVGIG (reference sequence). The CDR3 is 14 residues long. V trimming: 4 bases; J trimming: 0 bases; junction bases outside the gene matches: 4. Written as DNA, the CDR3 is TGTGCCTGGACTAGCGGTGCTAGCACAGATACGCAGTATTTT. Translating it yields CAWTSGASTDTQYF.

This chain connects TRBV4-1 to TRBJ1-3; no reliable D call. CDR1 is MGHRA and CDR2 is YSYEKL in the germline V gene. V lost 0 bases to trimming and J lost 0 bases, with 12 bases between them. The CDR3 extends over 17 amino acids. CDR3 protein: CASSQEPLISSGNTIYF. The CDR3, as DNA: TGCGCCAGCAGCCAAGAACCCCTGATAAGCTCTGGAAACACCATATATTTT.

The chain carries TRBV24-1 and TRBJ2-7, with a weak D call TRBD1 (6 bases). Deletions cut 2 bases from V and 8 bases from J, with 18 bases between. The germline CDR1 and CDR2 sequences are KGHDR and SFDVKD. The CDR3 loop spans 15 amino acids. The CDR3 spells CATSDSRTAQGKQYF. The CDR3 region has the DNA TGTGCCACCAGTGATTCCCGGACGGCGCAGGGGAAGCAGTACTTC.

The chain carries TRBV20-1 and TRBJ1-1, with 11 nucleotides matching TRBD1. Germline values: CDR1 DFQATT, CDR2 SNEGSKA (reference sequence). The V segment lost 0 bases and the J segment 5 bases; nucleotides outside the gene matches: 8. This CDR3 is built from 16 residues. In DNA, the CDR3 is TGCAGTGCTAGAGATTCGGACAGGGGGCTAGGTACTGAAGCTTTCTTT. Encoded protein: CSARDSDRGLGTEAFF.

This clonotype was seen a few times. The V and J genes are TRBV7-6 and TRBJ2-2, with 8 bases matching TRBD2. With 8 bases clipped from V and 2 bases from J, the junction kept 7 bases outside the gene matches. CDR3 length equals 15 residues. CDR1 is SGHVS, CDR2 FNYEAQ, per germline. DNA for the CDR3: TGTGCCAGCTCGAAGAGCGGGAGCAACACCGGGGAGCTGTTTTTT. It yields the protein CASSKSGSNTGELFF. Full variable domain (missing parts from reference TRBV7-6 and TRBJ2-2): GAGVSQSPRYKVTKRGQDVALRCDPISGHVSLYWYRQALGQGPEFLTYFNYEAQQDKSGLPNDRFSAERPEGSISTLTIQRTEQRDSAMYRCASSKSGSNTGELFFGEGSRLTVL.

The chain recombines TRBV25-1 with TRBJ1-5; the D gene is possibly TRBD1 (5 bases). From germline, CDR1 is MGHDK and CDR2 SYGVNS. The CDR3 runs to 14 residues. Trimming stripped 3 bases from V and 5 bases from J, with 11 bases between. For the CDR3, the DNA is TGTGCCAGCAGTGATGGGCAGGGCTATCAGCCCCAGCATTTT. It encodes CASSDGQGYQPQHF.

This clonotype showed up just a few times. The J gene is TRBJ1-1, the V gene TRBV6-2 or TRBV6-3; D not resolved. Germline CDR1 MNHEY, CDR2 SVGEGT. The CDR3 is 13 residues long. The V and J ends lost 6 bases and 4 bases respectively, with 12 bases between them. As DNA, the CDR3 is TGTGCCAGCAGGATAAGTGTGGGCACTGAAGCTTTCTTT. Translation gives CASRISVGTEAFF.

The chain combines TRBV7-1 with TRBJ2-1; 10 nucleotides align to TRBD2. TRBV7-1 is an ORF, with its function uncertain. J lost 8 bases, V lost 3 bases, and 4 bases had no gene match. There are 14 residues in the CDR3. DNA of the CDR3: TGTGCCAGCAGCTCTTTAGCGGGAGGTCATGAGCAGTTCTTC. Encoded protein: CASSSLAGGHEQFF.

The V and J genes are TRBV11-2 and TRBJ2-7; TRBD1 agrees at 9 bases. CDR1 and CDR2 from the germline V gene are SGHAT and FQNNGV. The junction had 5 bases not matched to a gene; V was cut back by 2 bases and J by 0 bases. The CDR3 spans 16 residues. Here the CDR3 reads CASSLWGTGSSYEQYF. As DNA, the CDR3 is TGTGCCAGCAGCTTATGGGGGACAGGGAGCTCCTACGAGCAGTACTTC.

This clonotype was recorded a few times. V and J are TRBV5-6 and TRBJ2-1, with D perhaps TRBD1 (6 bases). Per germline, CDR1 SGHDT and CDR2 YYEEEE. V was cut by 4 bases and J by 2 bases, with 16 bases left in between. The CDR3 spans 16 residues. The CDR3 is CASSLEQGRTYNEQFF. The CDR3, as DNA: TGTGCCAGCAGCCTGGAACAGGGACGAACCTACAATGAGCAGTTCTTC.

The chain employs TRBV5-5 and TRBJ2-5, with D maybe TRBD1 (6 bases). V lost 2 bases to trimming and J lost 2 bases, with 16 bases between them. Per the germline V gene, CDR1 is SGHKS and CDR2 is YYEKEE (reference sequence). The CDR3 length is 16 residues. CDR3 protein: CASSFAPGRGQETQYF. The CDR3 bases are TGTGCCAGCAGCTTCGCCCCGGGCAGGGGACAAGAGACCCAGTACTTC. Full variable domain (outside the CDR3, taken from reference TRBV5-5 and TRBJ2-5): DAGVTQSPTHLIKTRGQQVTLRCSPISGHKSVSWYQQVLGQGPQFIFQYYEKEERGRGNFPDRFSARQFPNYSSELNVNALLLGDSALYLCASSFAPGRGQETQYFGPGTRLLVL.

This clonotype was observed once. The J gene is TRBJ2-4, the V gene TRBV12-3 or TRBV12-4, with D perhaps TRBD1 or TRBD2 (5 bases each). This CDR3 has 14 residues. V was shortened by 4 bases and J by 7 bases, with 14 bases between the two germline ends. In nucleotides, the CDR3 is TGTGCCAGCAGTTCCGGGACGGATACTAACATTCAGTACTTC. It yields the protein CASSSGTDTNIQYF.

The rearrangement joins TRBV25-1 to TRBJ2-7, with 7 bases aligning to TRBD1. Unmatched junction bases numbered 7, after V lost 3 bases and J lost 2 bases. From germline, CDR1 is MGHDK and CDR2 SYGVNS. The length of the CDR3 is 15 residues. Here the CDR3 reads CASSEIAGGPYEQYF. As DNA, the CDR3 is TGTGCCAGCAGTGAGATCGCAGGGGGACCCTACGAGCAGTACTTC.

This clonotype has a handful of counts. This rearrangement joins TRBV3-1 to TRBJ2-7; unclear D gene. The germline V gene encodes CDR1 LGHDT and CDR2 YNNKEL (reference sequence). The CDR3 runs to 14 residues. Trimming took off 1 base at V and 0 bases at J, with 7 bases between the two ends. In nucleotides, the CDR3 is TGTGCCAGCAGCCAAGGCTACTCCTCCTACGAGCAGTACTTC. Its protein is CASSQGYSSYEQYF.

This clonotype occurred a few times. The chain links TRBV7-3 to TRBJ2-5; maybe TRBD1 (5 bases). V shed 4 bases and J shed 3 bases, with 15 bases lying between them. The CDR3 runs 15 residues. Germline lookup yields CDR1 SGHTA and CDR2 FQGTGA. CDR3 coding DNA: TGTGCCAGCAGCTCCCCCCAAACAGGTGAAGAGACCCAGTACTTC. It is translated as CASSSPQTGEETQYF.

This rearrangement joins TRBV5-1 to TRBJ2-3; 12 bases are shared with TRBD2. Germline V gene data show CDR1 as SGHRS and CDR2 as YFSETQ. With V trimmed by 6 bases and J by 3 bases, 5 bases remained unmatched. CDR3 length: 15 residues. The CDR3: CASNQGLAGTDTQYF. The DNA for the CDR3 is TGCGCCAGCAACCAAGGACTAGCGGGAACAGATACGCAGTATTTT.

In DNA form, the CDR3 reads TGTGCCAGCAGCTTAGGAGGCAGGGAAGACTACGAGCAGTACTTC. This translates into CASSLGGREDYEQYF. The chain links TRBV7-8 to TRBJ2-7, with a tentative D call TRBD1 (5 bases). Trimming removed 1 base at V and 3 bases at J, with 13 bases between. The CDR3 sequence is 15 residues long. Germline CDR1 reads SGHVS; CDR2 reads FQNEAQ. Full variable domain (missing parts from reference TRBV7-8 and TRBJ2-7): GAGVSQSPRYKVAKRGQDVALRCDPISGHVSLFWYQQALGQGPEFLTYFQNEAQLDKSGLPSDRFFAERPEGSVSTLKIQRTQQEDSAVYLCASSLGGREDYEQYFGPGTRLTVT.

For the CDR3, the DNA is TGTGCCAGCACTCAAGGAGGCGAGCAGTACTTC. Translating gives CASTQGGEQYF. J is TRBJ2-7 and V is TRBV12-3 or TRBV12-4, with D maybe TRBD2 (5 bases). The CDR3 loop spans 11 amino acids. The V gene lost 7 bases and the J gene lost 6 bases, with 10 bases spanning the gap.

The chain links TRBV12-3 or TRBV12-4 to TRBJ2-1, with D unclear. The CDR3 covers 14 residues. V was cut by 2 bases and J by 5 bases, with 10 bases left in between. CDR3 protein: CASSLIQDNNEQFF. The CDR3 DNA sequence: TGTGCCAGCAGTTTAATTCAGGATAACAATGAGCAGTTCTTC.

This sequence joins TRBV24-1 and TRBJ2-3; D remains ambiguous. Germline V gene lookup returns CDR1 KGHDR and CDR2 SFDVKD. This CDR3 spans 16 amino acids. V lost 7 bases and J 4 bases, leaving 20 bases between the germline ends. CDR3 sequence: CATSPLGLGEADTQYF. CDR3 sequence (DNA): TGTGCCACCAGCCCCCTGGGGTTAGGCGAGGCAGATACGCAGTATTTT.

The chain combines TRBV14 with TRBJ2-7; 8 nucleotides match TRBD1. CDR1 SGHDN and CDR2 FVKESK come from the germline V gene. This CDR3 comprises 15 residues. Trimming took 0 bases from V and 1 from J; bases not matched to a gene: 2. CDR3 nucleotide sequence: TGTGCCAGCAGCCAAGATAGGGACAGGTCCTACGAGCAGTACTTC. As protein: CASSQDRDRSYEQYF. Full variable domain (missing parts from reference TRBV14 and TRBJ2-7): EAGVTQFPSHSVIEKGQTVTLRCDPISGHDNLYWYRRVMGKEIKFLLHFVKESKQDESGMPNNRFLAERTGGTYSTLKVQPAELEDSGVYFCASSQDRDRSYEQYFGPGTRLTVT.